These 2 T cell receptor beta chains were all obtained from the same sample, sequenced in a study of blood T cell repertoires in COVID-19. Clones were sequenced by immunoSEQ multiplex PCR, and TCRdb holds only the in-frame ones, with some missing. The repertoire holds roughly 260,000 clones, with about 89% as singletons. The sample comprised peripheral blood. The source of these receptors is a man aged 35-49 years who had recovered from COVID-19.

This clone was seen only once. This chain links TRBV19 with TRBJ2-1; tentative D call: TRBD1 (5 bases). CDR3 length: 13 amino acids. Per the germline V gene, CDR1 is LNHDA and CDR2 is SQIVND (reference sequence). Trimming shortened V by 3 bases and J by 9 bases, and 12 bases separated the two germline ends. The CDR3 spells CASSMSQGGEQFF. The CDR3, as DNA: TGTGCCAGTAGTATGAGTCAGGGTGGTGAGCAGTTCTTC.

The J gene is TRBJ2-7, the V gene TRBV6-5, with TRBD1 as a possible D gene (6 bases). Germline loops: CDR1 MNHEY, CDR2 SVGAGI. The CDR3 is made up of 15 amino acids. V gave up 6 bases and J gave up 0 bases, with 15 bases separating them. The CDR3 is CASRRKDSPSYEQYF. In nucleotides, the CDR3 is TGTGCCAGCAGGAGAAAGGACAGCCCCTCCTACGAGCAGTACTTC.